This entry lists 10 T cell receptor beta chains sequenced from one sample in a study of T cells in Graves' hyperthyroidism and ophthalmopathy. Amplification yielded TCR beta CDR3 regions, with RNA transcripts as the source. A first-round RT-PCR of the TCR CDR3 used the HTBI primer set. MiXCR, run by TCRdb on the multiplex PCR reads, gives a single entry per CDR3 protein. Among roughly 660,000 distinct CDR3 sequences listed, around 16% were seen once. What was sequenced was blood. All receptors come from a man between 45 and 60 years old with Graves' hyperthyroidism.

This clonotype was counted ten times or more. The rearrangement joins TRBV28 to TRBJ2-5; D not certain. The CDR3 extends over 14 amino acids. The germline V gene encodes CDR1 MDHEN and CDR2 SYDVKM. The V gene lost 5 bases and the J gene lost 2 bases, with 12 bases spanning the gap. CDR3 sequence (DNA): TGTGCCAGCAGTATAAGACTGATTCAAGAGACCCAGTACTTC. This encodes CASSIRLIQETQYF.

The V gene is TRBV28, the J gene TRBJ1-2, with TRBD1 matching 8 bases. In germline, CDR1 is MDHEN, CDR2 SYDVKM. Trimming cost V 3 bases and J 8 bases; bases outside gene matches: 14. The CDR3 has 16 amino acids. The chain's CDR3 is CASSFELDGRGQGYTF. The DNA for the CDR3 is TGTGCCAGCAGTTTCGAGCTTGACGGCAGGGGGCAAGGCTACACCTTC.

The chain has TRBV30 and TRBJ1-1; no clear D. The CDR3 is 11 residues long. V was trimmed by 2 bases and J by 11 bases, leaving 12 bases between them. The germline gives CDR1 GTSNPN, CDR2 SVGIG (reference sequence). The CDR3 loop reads CAWSPRVRAFF. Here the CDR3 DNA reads TGTGCCTGGAGTCCCCGGGTTCGGGCTTTCTTT.

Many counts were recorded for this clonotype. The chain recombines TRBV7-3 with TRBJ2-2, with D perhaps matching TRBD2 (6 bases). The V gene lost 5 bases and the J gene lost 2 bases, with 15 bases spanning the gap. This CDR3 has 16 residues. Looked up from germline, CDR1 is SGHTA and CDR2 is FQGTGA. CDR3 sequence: CASSPRDSRNTGELFF. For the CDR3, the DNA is TGTGCCAGCAGCCCACGGGACTCGAGAAACACCGGGGAGCTGTTTTTT.

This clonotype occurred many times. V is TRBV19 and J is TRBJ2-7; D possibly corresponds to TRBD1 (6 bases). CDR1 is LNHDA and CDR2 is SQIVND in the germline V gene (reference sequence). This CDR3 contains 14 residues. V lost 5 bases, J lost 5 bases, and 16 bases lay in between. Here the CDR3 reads CASSFGQTLNEQYF. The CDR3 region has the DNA TGTGCCAGTAGTTTCGGACAGACCCTCAACGAGCAGTACTTC.

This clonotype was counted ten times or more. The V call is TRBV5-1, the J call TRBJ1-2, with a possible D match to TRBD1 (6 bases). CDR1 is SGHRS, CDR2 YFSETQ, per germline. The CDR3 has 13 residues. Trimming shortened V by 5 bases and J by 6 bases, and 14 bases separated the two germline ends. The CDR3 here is CASSIQGGDGYTF. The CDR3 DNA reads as TGCGCCAGCAGTATACAGGGAGGGGATGGCTACACCTTC.

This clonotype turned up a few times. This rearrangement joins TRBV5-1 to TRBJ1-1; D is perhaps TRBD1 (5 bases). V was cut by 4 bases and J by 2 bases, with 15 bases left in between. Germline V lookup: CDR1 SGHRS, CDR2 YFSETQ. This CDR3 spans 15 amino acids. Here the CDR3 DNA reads TGCGCCAGCAGCGCCGAGGGACGGATAAACACTGAAGCTTTCTTT. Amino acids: CASSAEGRINTEAFF. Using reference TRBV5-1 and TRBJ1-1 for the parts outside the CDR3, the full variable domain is KAGVTQTPRYLIKTRGQQVTLSCSPISGHRSVSWYQQTPGQGLQFLFEYFSETQRNKGNFPGRFSGRQFSNSRSEMNVSTLELGDSALYLCASSAEGRINTEAFFGQGTRLTVV.

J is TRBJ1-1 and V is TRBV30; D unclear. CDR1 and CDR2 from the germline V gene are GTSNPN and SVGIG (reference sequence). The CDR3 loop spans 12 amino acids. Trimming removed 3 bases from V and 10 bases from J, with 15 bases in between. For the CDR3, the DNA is TGTGCCTGGAGCGCTGGGAAAAGAGGAGCTTTCTTT. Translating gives CAWSAGKRGAFF.

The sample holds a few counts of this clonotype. CDR3 sequence: CASSLLAEQETQYF. For the CDR3, the DNA is TGTGCCAGCAGCTTATTAGCGGAACAAGAGACCCAGTACTTC. This chain links TRBV7-6 with TRBJ2-5; the D gene is possibly TRBD2 (6 bases). V lost 2 bases to trimming and J lost 2 bases, with 9 bases between them. Germline values: CDR1 SGHVS, CDR2 FNYEAQ. The CDR3 spans 14 residues.

The CDR3 DNA reads TGTGCCAGCAGCCAAGCAGGACTAGCGGGATTAGGAGAGCAGTTCTTC. Residues: CASSQAGLAGLGEQFF. The V call is TRBV3-1, the J call TRBJ2-1; 12 positions match TRBD2. This CDR3 comprises 16 residues. Germline CDR1 and CDR2: LGHDT and YNNKEL (reference sequence). Unmatched junction bases numbered 8, after V lost 1 base and J lost 10 bases.